What follows are 24 T cell receptor beta chains derived from one specimen sequenced in a study of T cell responses to AZD1222 COVID-19 vaccine. Using immunoSEQ multiplex PCR, the repertoire was profiled, and TCRdb retains in-frame clones only, with some absent. The table records 95,000 to 150,000 clones, 75% to 90% of them present only once. Here the sequenced sample was peripheral blood, taken on day 0 of AZD1222 vaccination. Receptors were obtained from an adult in good health.

In regard to this clone: A junction end diverges from the germline sequence, so it may reflect a read error. In DNA form, the CDR3 reads TGTGCCAGCAACTTAGCGGGGGATACGCAGTATTTT. This encodes CASNLAGDTQYF. The chain combines TRBV7-8 with TRBJ2-3, with 8 bases that match TRBD2. In germline, CDR1 is SGHVS, CDR2 FQNEAQ. This CDR3 has 12 amino acids.

The rearrangement links TRBV15 to TRBJ2-2, with D hard to call. The length of the CDR3 is 14 residues. V shed 0 bases and J shed 6 bases, with 8 bases lying between them. CDR1 is LNHNV, CDR2 YYDKDF, per germline (reference sequence). The chain's CDR3 is CATSRDSSPGELFF. For the CDR3, the DNA is TGTGCCACCAGCAGAGATTCAAGTCCCGGGGAGCTGTTTTTT.

The rearrangement links TRBV6-5 to TRBJ1-1; D gene unclear. The germline CDR1 and CDR2 sequences are MNHEY and SVGAGI. Trimming removed 4 bases at V and 5 bases at J, with 8 bases between. The CDR3 totals 12 residues. CDR3 sequence reads: CASSSGVTEAFF. The CDR3 DNA follows: TGTGCCAGCAGTTCCGGCGTTACTGAAGCTTTCTTT.

The gene calls are TRBV5-1 and TRBJ2-7, with D possibly called TRBD1 or TRBD2 (5 bases each). Germline V gene lookup returns CDR1 SGHRS and CDR2 YFSETQ. The CDR3 totals 15 residues. Trimming took 7 bases from V and 6 from J, leaving 23 bases between them. The CDR3 loop reads CASGLFGAGSSEQYF. The CDR3 nucleotides read TGCGCCAGCGGCCTCTTCGGGGCCGGTAGTAGCGAGCAGTACTTC.

This rearrangement joins TRBV5-1 to TRBJ2-6; 8 bases line up with TRBD1. This CDR3 has 19 amino acids. V gave up 0 bases and J gave up 1 base; unmatched junction bases: 9. The germline V gene has CDR1 SGHRS and CDR2 YFSETQ. CDR3 bases: TGCGCCAGCAGCTTGGCCCAGGCAGGGGGCGCTTCTGGGGCCAACGTCCTGACTTTC. It codes for CASSLAQAGGASGANVLTF.

The chain uses TRBV7-8 and TRBJ1-3; D call uncertain. V was trimmed by 1 base and J by 2 bases, leaving 18 bases between them. Germline V gene lookup returns CDR1 SGHVS and CDR2 FQNEAQ. This CDR3 has 18 amino acids. Here the CDR3 reads CASSLEGTRVMAGNTIYF. The CDR3 nucleotides read TGTGCCAGCAGCTTAGAGGGCACTAGGGTTATGGCTGGAAACACCATATATTTT.

The chain recombines TRBV27 with TRBJ2-5; no definite D call. This CDR3 spans 14 amino acids. Between the trimmed V and J ends, which lost 6 bases and 2 bases, there was a span of 13 bases. Germline V gives CDR1 MNHEY, CDR2 SMNVEV (reference sequence). The CDR3, as DNA: TGTGCCAGCAGGCCCAATATAGTTCAAGAGACCCAGTACTTC. This encodes CASRPNIVQETQYF.

The chain has TRBV7-3 and TRBJ2-2, with 10 bases lining up with TRBD1. Trimming at V came to 6 bases and at J to 1 base, leaving 8 bases not matched to a gene. Germline CDR1 reads SGHTA; CDR2 reads FQGTGA. The CDR3 is made up of 17 amino acids. CDR3 sequence: CASRLWGQGQNTGELFF. DNA for the CDR3: TGTGCCAGCAGGTTGTGGGGACAGGGGCAGAACACCGGGGAGCTGTTTTTT.

The chain joins TRBV28 to TRBJ1-4; 7 positions match TRBD1. Per the germline V gene, CDR1 is MDHEN and CDR2 is SYDVKM. This CDR3 spans 15 amino acids. Trimming removed 5 bases from V and 4 bases from J; junction bases left unmatched: 7. The chain's CDR3 is CASSLPGGFNEKLFF. Written as DNA, the CDR3 is TGTGCCAGCAGTCTTCCAGGGGGGTTTAATGAAAAACTGTTTTTT.

This chain links TRBV6-2 or TRBV6-3 with TRBJ2-2; 9 bases map to TRBD2. The CDR3 loop spans 15 amino acids. V dropped 5 bases and J dropped 1; count of bases not matched to a gene: 2. CDR1 is MNHEY, CDR2 SVGEGT, per germline. The chain's CDR3 is CASSLAGLNTGELFF. DNA of the CDR3: TGTGCCAGCAGTCTAGCGGGGTTGAACACCGGGGAGCTGTTTTTT.

The rearrangement links TRBV6-2 or TRBV6-3 to TRBJ2-7, with D possibly being TRBD1 (5 bases). V was clipped by 4 bases and J by 1 base, with 14 bases between them. This CDR3 contains 15 residues. CDR1 MNHEY and CDR2 SVGEGT come from the germline V gene. The CDR3 loop is CASSSWGSRSYEQYF. Written as DNA, the CDR3 is TGTGCCAGCAGTTCCTGGGGCAGTCGTTCCTACGAGCAGTACTTC.

In this sample, this clone turned up once. The V call is TRBV19, the J call TRBJ1-2, with TRBD1 matching 9 bases. CDR1 and CDR2 from the germline V gene are LNHDA and SQIVND (reference sequence). The CDR3 is 17 residues long. V trimming: 3 bases; J trimming: 0 bases; junction bases outside the gene matches: 8. The CDR3 DNA sequence: TGTGCCAGTAGTATCGCGGGACAGGGATCAGCTAACTATGGCTACACCTTC. It codes for CASSIAGQGSANYGYTF.

The rearrangement uses TRBV29-1 and TRBJ1-2, with no clear D. The germline V and J ends were trimmed by 4 bases and 3 bases, with 12 bases remaining between them. Germline V gene sequence: CDR1 SQVTM, CDR2 ANQGSEA. The CDR3 extends over 13 amino acids. As DNA, the CDR3 is TGCAGCGTTGGGAAGGGAGAGGACTATGGCTACACCTTC. This sequence encodes CSVGKGEDYGYTF.

The V gene is TRBV5-6, the J gene TRBJ2-2; the match to TRBD2 covers 12 bases. CDR1 and CDR2 (germline): SGHDT, YYEEEE. CDR3 length equals 19 residues. J was trimmed by 1 base and V by 0 bases; bases with no gene match: 7. CDR3 bases: TGTGCCAGCAGCTTGGTATTGGCTAGCGGGAGGGAGAACACCGGGGAGCTGTTTTTT. This gives the protein CASSLVLASGRENTGELFF.

The chain has TRBV5-5 and TRBJ1-1; possible D gene TRBD1, 6 bases. The CDR3 loop spans 14 amino acids. Germline V gene data show CDR1 as SGHKS and CDR2 as YYEKEE (reference sequence). The germline V and J ends were trimmed by 0 bases and 5 bases, with 11 bases remaining between them. Here the CDR3 reads CASSLAGAVTEAFF. In DNA, the CDR3 is TGTGCCAGCAGCTTGGCGGGGGCCGTGACTGAAGCTTTCTTT.

The V and J genes are TRBV5-1 and TRBJ2-3, with 9 bases that match TRBD2. V dropped 5 bases and J dropped 0; count of bases not matched to a gene: 1. Germline lookup yields CDR1 SGHRS and CDR2 YFSETQ. This CDR3 has 14 residues. CDR3 in DNA: TGCGCCAGCAGACTAGCGGGTAGCACAGATACGCAGTATTTT. Translation gives CASRLAGSTDTQYF.

The chain joins TRBV14 to TRBJ2-1, with 9 bases aligning to TRBD2. The ends lost 3 bases at V and 9 bases at J; junction bases unmatched: 6. The germline CDR1 and CDR2 sequences are SGHDN and FVKESK. The CDR3 is 14 residues long. CDR3 loop: CASSQSGRQGEQFF. CDR3 nucleotides: TGTGCCAGCAGCCAGAGCGGGAGGCAGGGTGAGCAGTTCTTC.

The gene calls are TRBV28 and TRBJ1-1, with D tentatively TRBD1 (6 bases). V was cut by 5 bases and J by 0 bases, with 10 bases left in between. From germline, CDR1 is MDHEN and CDR2 SYDVKM. The CDR3 is 14 amino acids. In DNA, the CDR3 is TGTGCCAGCAGTCGTAAGGGGGTGAACACTGAAGCTTTCTTT. This encodes CASSRKGVNTEAFF.

To note about this clone: Distinct nucleotide sequences in the sample also encode this CDR3. The chain joins TRBV15 to TRBJ2-2, with a possible D match to TRBD2 (5 bases). Germline V CDR1 and CDR2: LNHNV, YYDKDF (reference sequence). The CDR3 sequence is 15 residues long. V gave up 1 base and J gave up 1 base, with 7 bases separating them. CDR3 region: CATSRARENTGELFF. CDR3 sequence (DNA): TGTGCCACCAGCAGAGCCCGGGAGAACACCGGGGAGCTGTTTTTT.

V is TRBV11-2 and J is TRBJ2-1; 7 positions match TRBD2. The CDR3 runs to 15 residues. V lost 0 bases to trimming and J lost 7 bases; unmatched junction nucleotides: 6. Germline lookup yields CDR1 SGHAT and CDR2 FQNNGV. The DNA of the CDR3 is TGTGCCAGCAGCTTAGATGGGGCTAGCGGTAATGAGCAGTTCTTC. Its protein is CASSLDGASGNEQFF.

The V gene is TRBV10-2, the J gene TRBJ1-1; possible D gene TRBD1, 6 bases. Germline CDR1 WSHSY, CDR2 SAAADI. The CDR3 runs to 12 residues. Trimming took 0 bases from V and 8 from J, leaving 7 bases between them. The CDR3 DNA is TGCGCCAGCAGTGAGTCGGGGGGCGAAGCTTTCTTT. Translation gives CASSESGGEAFF.

V gene TRBV12-5 combines with J gene TRBJ1-2; D possibly corresponds to TRBD1 (6 bases). CDR1 is LGHNT and CDR2 is FRNRAP in the germline V gene. The CDR3 loop spans 14 amino acids. V was trimmed by 5 bases and J by 4 bases, leaving 14 bases between them. CDR3 protein: CASGPEGGPYGYTF. The CDR3 DNA follows: TGTGCTAGTGGTCCTGAGGGGGGCCCCTATGGCTACACCTTC.

This chain links TRBV19 with TRBJ1-5; a possible D gene is TRBD1 (6 bases). Germline loops: CDR1 LNHDA, CDR2 SQIVND (reference sequence). This CDR3 comprises 15 residues. The V and J ends lost 5 bases and 0 bases respectively, with 11 bases between them. The CDR3 region is CASSLQGSSNQPQHF. For the CDR3, the DNA is TGTGCCAGTAGTCTACAGGGAAGTAGCAATCAGCCCCAGCATTTT.

This chain uses TRBV27 with TRBJ2-3; TRBD2 aligns across 7 bases. Germline CDR1 is MNHEY and CDR2 is SMNVEV (reference sequence). V lost 5 bases to trimming and J lost 0 bases; unmatched junction nucleotides: 5. CDR3 length: 15 amino acids. The CDR3 sequence: CASSTSGASTDTQYF. The CDR3 coding sequence is TGTGCCAGCAGTACGAGCGGGGCTAGCACAGATACGCAGTATTTT.